Shown below are 20 T cell receptor beta chains from a single sample sequenced in a study of cytomegalovirus exposure and HLA in healthy donors. Primers: 60 Vbeta forward and 13 Jbeta reverse. TCRdb's table, derived via immunoSEQ multiplex PCR, lists solely in-frame clones and lacks some. The sample records some 160,000 clones, 77% being singletons. Sequencing was performed on PBMCs. The receptors stem from a woman aged 30 to 39 in good health and CMV-seronegative.

V usage is TRBV27 and J usage is TRBJ2-7; TRBD2 matches at 13 bases. The CDR3 runs 15 residues. The V segment lost 5 bases and the J segment 5 bases; nucleotides outside the gene matches: 6. Looked up from germline, CDR1 is MNHEY and CDR2 is SMNVEV (reference sequence). CDR3 nucleotide sequence: TGTGCCAGCAGTGGAAGGACTAGCGGGAGTCACGAGCAGTACTTC. This translates into CASSGRTSGSHEQYF.

V usage is TRBV12-5 and J usage is TRBJ1-1; a possible D gene is TRBD1 (5 bases). The germline V gene encodes CDR1 LGHNT and CDR2 FRNRAP. V dropped 6 bases and J dropped 5 bases, with 16 bases sitting between them. The CDR3 sequence is 14 residues long. The CDR3, as DNA: TGTGCTAGTGGCCACGGGGGGGGGTTGACTGAAGCTTTCTTT. Protein: CASGHGGGLTEAFF.

This clone was observed a single time. V gene TRBV27 combines with J gene TRBJ2-2, with D hard to call. This CDR3 comprises 14 residues. V was shortened by 2 bases and J by 6 bases, with 10 bases between the two germline ends. Germline V gene lookup returns CDR1 MNHEY and CDR2 SMNVEV (reference sequence). CDR3 in DNA: TGTGCCAGCAGTTTAGCCCCTTCGGCCGGGGAGCTGTTTTTT. Protein sequence: CASSLAPSAGELFF.

The V gene is TRBV27, the J gene TRBJ2-7; D is possibly TRBD1 (5 bases). CDR3 length equals 13 residues. The germline V gene encodes CDR1 MNHEY and CDR2 SMNVEV (reference sequence). The V end lost 5 bases, the J end lost 4 bases, and 12 bases lay between the germline ends. In DNA form, the CDR3 reads TGTGCCAGCAGTCCGCTCCAGGGATACGAGCAGTACTTC. Translation: CASSPLQGYEQYF.

The chain couples TRBV28 to TRBJ1-5, with D maybe TRBD1 (5 bases). This CDR3 contains 12 residues. Per germline, CDR1 MDHEN and CDR2 SYDVKM. The V end lost 6 bases, the J end lost 4 bases, and 7 bases lay between the germline ends. The CDR3 DNA follows: TGTGCCAGCAGCCGGGGGAATCAGCCCCAGCATTTT. It encodes CASSRGNQPQHF.

V gene TRBV4-3 combines with J gene TRBJ2-7, with 9 bases identical to TRBD1. Germline assignment: CDR1 LGHNA and CDR2 YSLEER. CDR3 length: 15 residues. The V and J ends lost 2 bases and 4 bases, in that order; junction bases with no gene match: 6. In DNA form, the CDR3 reads TGCGCCAGCAGCCAAAACCCGGGACAGGGTTACGAGCAGTACTTC. It specifies CASSQNPGQGYEQYF.

The chain couples TRBV5-5 to TRBJ1-1, with 7 nucleotides matching TRBD1. This CDR3 has 15 amino acids. Per germline, CDR1 SGHKS and CDR2 YYEKEE (reference sequence). The junction had 10 bases not matched to a gene; V was cut back by 4 bases and J by 4 bases. The CDR3 spells CASSLRTGLGTEAFF. DNA for the CDR3: TGTGCCAGCAGCCTGAGGACAGGCTTGGGCACTGAAGCTTTCTTT.

This clone was counted only a few times. The gene calls are TRBV19 and TRBJ1-1; 10 bases line up with TRBD1. The junction had 13 bases not matched to a gene; V was cut back by 3 bases and J by 6 bases. The germline V gene encodes CDR1 LNHDA and CDR2 SQIVND (reference sequence). The CDR3 has 17 amino acids. The CDR3 protein is CASSIRQGAAIGAEAFF. For the CDR3, the DNA is TGTGCCAGTAGTATCCGACAGGGGGCCGCCATTGGAGCTGAAGCTTTCTTT.

This chain uses TRBV28 with TRBJ1-4; 10 nucleotides align to TRBD1. V shed 6 bases and J 0 bases; nucleotides not matched to a gene: 10. CDR3 length equals 18 residues. From germline, CDR1 is MDHEN and CDR2 SYDVKM. The DNA of the CDR3 is TGTGCCAGCAGCACGCCGGGACAGGGGAGGTCAACTAATGAAAAACTGTTTTTT. Its protein is CASSTPGQGRSTNEKLFF.

The chain recombines TRBV28 with TRBJ1-2; D remains unclear. Germline lookup yields CDR1 MDHEN and CDR2 SYDVKM. This CDR3 has 14 residues. V lost 5 bases and J lost 3, with 13 bases in between. CDR3 in amino acids: CASSKAVTYYGYTF. The CDR3 region has the DNA TGTGCCAGCAGTAAAGCGGTAACTTACTATGGCTACACCTTC.

The DNA of the CDR3 is TGTGCCAGCAGCCCCCGTATCTCGGGGGTGGATTCACCCCTCCACTTT. This encodes CASSPRISGVDSPLHF. The chain joins TRBV9 to TRBJ1-6, with D maybe TRBD1 (5 bases). Germline lookup yields CDR1 SGDLS and CDR2 YYNGEE. CDR3 size: 16 residues. The germline V and J ends were trimmed by 4 bases and 8 bases, with 19 bases remaining between them.

The chain has TRBV7-8 and TRBJ2-7; D unclear. This CDR3 region has 11 residues. Germline values: CDR1 SGHVS, CDR2 FQNEAQ. Trimming stripped 0 bases from V and 9 bases from J, with 6 bases between. Here the CDR3 reads CASSLAYTQYF. The CDR3 nucleotides read TGTGCCAGCAGCTTAGCGTACACGCAGTACTTC.

The gene calls are TRBV13 and TRBJ1-6; D is possibly TRBD1 (5 bases). This CDR3 has 16 amino acids. V was pared by 3 bases and J by 7 bases, with 16 bases between. Per the germline V gene, CDR1 is PRHDT and CDR2 is FYEKMQ (reference sequence). CDR3 region: CASSFQGLLKNSPLHF. CDR3 nucleotides: TGTGCCAGCAGCTTTCAGGGCCTACTAAAGAATTCACCCCTCCACTTT.

The V and J genes are TRBV7-3 and TRBJ2-3; weak D call: TRBD2 (5 bases). V was cut by 5 bases and J by 7 bases, with 19 bases left in between. The CDR3 runs 15 residues. Germline V CDR1 and CDR2: SGHTA, FQGTGA. The CDR3 DNA reads TGTGCCAGCAGCCCCCGAGGAGGTAGTGGGCATACGCAGTATTTT. Translation: CASSPRGGSGHTQYF.

The gene calls are TRBV9 and TRBJ2-2; D may be TRBD1 (6 bases). Per germline, CDR1 SGDLS and CDR2 YYNGEE. V dropped 4 bases and J dropped 4 bases, with 14 bases sitting between them. CDR3 length: 15 amino acids. CDR3 sequence (DNA): TGTGCCAGCAGCTTTGGGGGCAGCCCCACCGGGGAGCTGTTTTTT. Translation: CASSFGGSPTGELFF.

V is TRBV30 and J is TRBJ1-1; TRBD1 might be the D (5 bases). Germline V CDR1 and CDR2: GTSNPN, SVGIG (reference sequence). This CDR3 has 14 amino acids. V was shortened by 0 bases and J by 1 base, with 9 bases between the two germline ends. CDR3 sequence (DNA): TGTGCCTGGAGTGTACTGCAGGGGAACACTGAAGCTTTCTTT. It translates to CAWSVLQGNTEAFF.

The chain has TRBV9 and TRBJ2-1; 14 nucleotides align to TRBD2. CDR1 and CDR2 from the germline V gene are SGDLS and YYNGEE. J was trimmed by 2 bases and V by 4 bases; bases with no gene match: 5. The CDR3 is 17 residues long. DNA of the CDR3: TGTGCCAGCAGCCATCAGGGACTAGCGGGAGCCTACAATGAGCAGTTCTTC. Translation gives CASSHQGLAGAYNEQFF.

This rearrangement joins TRBV10-1 to TRBJ2-1; D is perhaps TRBD2 (7 bases). The V gene lost 10 bases and the J gene lost 7 bases, with 20 bases spanning the gap. CDR1 and CDR2 (germline): WNHNN, SYGVQD (reference sequence). CDR3 length: 14 residues. The CDR3 region is CAIRGLGGYNEQFF. The CDR3 DNA is TGCGCCATCAGGGGCCTGGGAGGGTATAATGAGCAGTTCTTC.

This clone was detected only once. The CDR3 loop reads CASSSRTGRWGTEAFF. DNA for the CDR3: TGTGCCAGCAGTTCTCGGACAGGGCGGTGGGGCACTGAAGCTTTCTTT. The rearrangement links TRBV27 to TRBJ1-1, with 8 bases identical to TRBD1. V gave up 4 bases and J gave up 4 bases; unmatched junction bases: 11. CDR3 length equals 16 residues. Germline-derived CDR1 and CDR2 are MNHEY and SMNVEV (reference sequence).

The chain recombines TRBV15 with TRBJ1-5; D gene ambiguous. Looked up from germline, CDR1 is LNHNV and CDR2 is YYDKDF (reference sequence). V was shortened by 0 bases and J by 7 bases, with 13 bases between the two germline ends. CDR3 length equals 15 residues. CDR3 amino acids: CATSRDRGRHQPQHF. In DNA form, the CDR3 reads TGTGCCACCAGCAGAGATCGGGGAAGACACCAGCCCCAGCATTTT.